What follows are 13 T cell receptor beta chains derived from one specimen sequenced in a study of Graves' ophthalmopathy and Graves' hyperthyroidism. From RNA, the CDR3 regions of TCR beta chains were amplified and sequenced. First-round RT-PCR with HTBI primers preceded a second-round multiplex PCR. TCRdb re-called the multiplex PCR reads with MiXCR, one entry per CDR3 protein. The sample carries over a million distinct CDR3 sequences, approximately 35% recorded once. Sequenced input: peripheral blood or thyroid tissue (not recorded which). These receptors were obtained from an adult man with Graves' hyperthyroidism.

Turning to this clonotype: The limits of the CDR3 on the DNA are not certain, so only TCRdb's listed CDR3 is given. CDR3 in amino acids: CASSTPGETQYFGPGPDYGYTF. V usage is TRBV7-9 and J usage is TRBJ1-2; TRBD1 is the table's D call, not checked against the DNA. Germline V gives CDR1 SEHNR, CDR2 FQNEAQ (reference sequence). Ends included, the CDR3 has 22 residues.

The chain employs TRBV10-3 and TRBJ2-1, with 10 nucleotides matching TRBD1. The CDR3 totals 16 residues. Trimming took 10 bases from V and 7 from J; bases not matched to a gene: 16. Germline lookup yields CDR1 ENHRY and CDR2 SYGVKD. CDR3 DNA: TGTGCCACCGGTCGTAAATCCGGGACAGGGGAAAATGAGCAGTTCTTC. This encodes CATGRKSGTGENEQFF.

This sequence joins TRBV25-1 and TRBJ1-1; a possible D gene is TRBD1 (6 bases). Germline V lookup: CDR1 MGHDK, CDR2 SYGVNS. Deletions cut 4 bases from V and 3 bases from J, with 15 bases between. There are 15 residues in the CDR3. The CDR3 sequence: CASSAGGRIDTEAFF. CDR3 nucleotides: TGTGCCAGCAGTGCGGGGGGGCGGATTGACACTGAAGCTTTCTTT.

This sequence joins TRBV7-2 and TRBJ1-3, with unresolved D. Germline V lookup: CDR1 SGHTA, CDR2 FQGNSA. The germline V and J ends were trimmed by 1 base and 2 bases, with 6 bases remaining between them. This CDR3 is 14 amino acids long. CDR3 protein: CASSLGWAGNTIYF. The DNA for the CDR3 is TGTGCCAGCAGCTTAGGTTGGGCTGGAAACACCATATATTTT. The complete variable domain, with remaining parts taken from reference TRBV7-2 and TRBJ1-3, reads GAGVSQSPSNKVTEKGKDVELRCDPISGHTALYWYRQSLGQGLEFLIYFQGNSAPDKSGLPSDRFSAERTGGSVSTLTIQRTQQEDSAVYLCASSLGWAGNTIYFGEGSWLTVV.

CDR3 sequence: CASSLGTRRTGELFF. As DNA, the CDR3 is TGTGCCAGCAGCCTGGGGACTAGGAGGACCGGGGAGCTGTTTTTT. The chain carries TRBV6-9 and TRBJ2-2; TRBD2 matches at 8 bases. Germline V gives CDR1 MNHGY, CDR2 SVAAGI. V was pared by 6 bases and J by 5 bases, with 8 bases of the junction left unmatched. The CDR3 covers 15 residues.

This clonotype was observed a handful of times. The chain is built from TRBV7-2 and TRBJ2-7, with TRBD2 matching 14 bases. V lost 4 bases and J lost 0; bases outside the gene matches: 5. The CDR3 runs 17 residues. The germline V gene has CDR1 SGHTA and CDR2 FQGNSA. The CDR3 loop reads CASSSGLAGESSYEQYF. Here the CDR3 DNA reads TGTGCCAGCAGCTCGGGACTAGCGGGGGAAAGCTCCTACGAGCAGTACTTC.

The genes are TRBV15 and TRBJ1-1; D is unclear. Germline loops: CDR1 LNHNV, CDR2 YYDKDF (reference sequence). This CDR3 region has 15 residues. Trimming removed 0 bases from V and 6 bases from J, with 14 bases in between. CDR3 coding DNA: TGTGCCACCAGCAGAGAGGCCCGGGGATTAGCTGAAGCTTTCTTT. Amino acid sequence: CATSREARGLAEAFF.

A few counts support this clonotype. The chain recombines TRBV9 with TRBJ2-7, with D perhaps matching TRBD2 (7 bases). The CDR3 runs to 14 residues. The ends were cut back, 2 bases at V and 5 bases at J, with 14 bases in the middle. Per the germline V gene, CDR1 is SGDLS and CDR2 is YYNGEE. In DNA, the CDR3 is TGTGCCAGCAGCGTGGGGGGGGCGCGGGACGAGCAGTACTTC. Translation gives CASSVGGARDEQYF.

This clonotype occurred a few times. This chain joins TRBV4-2 and TRBJ2-7; D may be TRBD1 (7 bases). V was cut by 0 bases and J by 1 base, with 16 bases left in between. Germline V lookup: CDR1 LGHNA, CDR2 YNFKEQ. The CDR3 length is 17 residues. The CDR3 reads CASSQELSRGVSYEQYF. Here the CDR3 DNA reads TGTGCCAGCAGCCAAGAATTGAGCAGGGGGGTTTCCTACGAGCAGTACTTC.

This clonotype has at least ten counts. The gene calls are TRBV7-8 and TRBJ2-7; 9 bases align to TRBD1. With V trimmed by 5 bases and J by 6 bases, 5 bases remained unmatched. Germline lookup yields CDR1 SGHVS and CDR2 FQNEAQ. The CDR3 length is 13 residues. The CDR3 DNA reads TGTGCCAGCAGCACCGGGACAGGGATCGAGCAGTACTTC. Protein product: CASSTGTGIEQYF.

This clonotype was seen many times. The chain is built from TRBV14 and TRBJ1-4; TRBD1 matches at 7 bases. CDR3 length: 15 residues. Germline assignment: CDR1 SGHDN and CDR2 FVKESK. J lost 7 bases, V lost 1 base, and 6 bases had no gene match. This CDR3 is CASSQATGYGEKLFF. CDR3 DNA: TGTGCCAGCAGCCAAGCGACAGGGTACGGTGAAAAACTGTTTTTT.

This clonotype has just one count. The junction differs from germline at one of its ends, possibly a read error. The J gene is TRBJ1-2, the V gene TRBV7-2; tentatively, D is TRBD1 (5 bases). CDR1 is SGHTA and CDR2 is FQGNSA in the germline V gene. The CDR3 has 12 residues. The CDR3 DNA sequence: TGTGCCAGCACCCACCCCAGGGCTGGCTACAGCTTC. Translating gives CASTHPRAGYSF. Filled out from reference TRBV7-2 and TRBJ1-2, the complete variable domain reads GAGVSQSPSNKVTEKGKDVELRCDPISGHTALYWYRQSLGQGLEFLIYFQGNSAPDKSGLPSDRFSAERTGGSVSTLTIQRTQQEDSAVYLCASTHPRAGYSFGSGTRLTVV.

The genes are TRBV5-5 and TRBJ2-7; the D gene is possibly TRBD1 (5 bases). Trimming left V 4 bases short and J 2 bases short, with 13 bases between. CDR3 length equals 14 residues. CDR1 is SGHKS, CDR2 YYEKEE, per germline (reference sequence). CDR3 nucleotides: TGTGCCAGCAGCCGGTGGACAACTGCCTACGAGCAGTACTTC. Translating gives CASSRWTTAYEQYF.